This T cell receptor (beta chain) was captured in a study of cytomegalovirus exposure and HLA in healthy donors. This clone turned up a few times. The PCR contained 60 Vbeta and 13 Jbeta primers. TCRdb keeps only in-frame clones here, not all; method: immunoSEQ multiplex PCR. The sample lists under 200,000 clones; roughly 12% were seen once. Trimming cost V 2 bases and J 2 bases; bases outside gene matches: 13. The CDR3 consists of 19 residues. The germline CDR1 and CDR2 sequences are SQVTM and ANQGSEA. The sequencing input was PBMCs. This receptor was obtained from a man aged 50-60 years in good health and CMV-seropositive. This sequence joins TRBV29-1 and TRBJ2-5; TRBD2 agrees at 14 bases. The CDR3 DNA is TGCAGCGTTGAAAAGAGGGTTACCGGACTAGCGGGGGGACAAGAGACCCAGTACTTC. Translated, it gives CSVEKRVTGLAGGQETQYF.